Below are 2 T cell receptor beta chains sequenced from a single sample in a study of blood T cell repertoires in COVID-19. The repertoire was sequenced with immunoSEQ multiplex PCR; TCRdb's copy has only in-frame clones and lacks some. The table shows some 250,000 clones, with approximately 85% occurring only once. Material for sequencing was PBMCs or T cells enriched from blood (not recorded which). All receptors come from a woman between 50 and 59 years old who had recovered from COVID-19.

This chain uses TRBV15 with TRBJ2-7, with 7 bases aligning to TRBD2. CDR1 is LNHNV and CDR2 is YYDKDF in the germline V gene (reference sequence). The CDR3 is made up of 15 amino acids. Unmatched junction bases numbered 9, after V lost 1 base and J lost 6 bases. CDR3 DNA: TGTGCCACCAGCAGAGCGAGGGGCGGGGGTGGCGAGCAGTACTTC. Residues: CATSRARGGGGEQYF.

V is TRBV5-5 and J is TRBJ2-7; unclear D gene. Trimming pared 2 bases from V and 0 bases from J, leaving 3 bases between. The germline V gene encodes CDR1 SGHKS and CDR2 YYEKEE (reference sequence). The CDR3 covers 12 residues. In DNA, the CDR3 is TGTGCCAGCAGCTTCAGCTCCTACGAGCAGTACTTC. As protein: CASSFSSYEQYF.